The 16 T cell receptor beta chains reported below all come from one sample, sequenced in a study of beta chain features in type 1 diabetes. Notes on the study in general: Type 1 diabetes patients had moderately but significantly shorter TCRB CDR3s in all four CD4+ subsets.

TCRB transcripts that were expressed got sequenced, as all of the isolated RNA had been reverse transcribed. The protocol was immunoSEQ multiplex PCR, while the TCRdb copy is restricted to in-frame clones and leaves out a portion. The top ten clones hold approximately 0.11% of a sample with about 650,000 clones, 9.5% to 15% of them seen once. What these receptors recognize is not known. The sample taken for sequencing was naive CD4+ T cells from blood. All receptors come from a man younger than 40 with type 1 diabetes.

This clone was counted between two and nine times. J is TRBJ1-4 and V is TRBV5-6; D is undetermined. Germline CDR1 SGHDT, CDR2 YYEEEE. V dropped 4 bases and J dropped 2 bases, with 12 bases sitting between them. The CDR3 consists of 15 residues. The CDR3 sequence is CASSLKVRTNEKLFF. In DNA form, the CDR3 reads TGTGCCAGCAGCCTGAAAGTGCGTACTAATGAAAAACTGTTTTTT.

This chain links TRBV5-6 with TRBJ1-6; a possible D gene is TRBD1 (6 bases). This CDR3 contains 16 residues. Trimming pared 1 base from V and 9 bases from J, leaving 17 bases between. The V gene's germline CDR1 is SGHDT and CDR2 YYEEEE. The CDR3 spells CASSLIDRHQGSPLHF. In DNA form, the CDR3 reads TGTGCCAGCAGCTTGATAGACAGGCACCAGGGTTCACCCCTCCACTTT.

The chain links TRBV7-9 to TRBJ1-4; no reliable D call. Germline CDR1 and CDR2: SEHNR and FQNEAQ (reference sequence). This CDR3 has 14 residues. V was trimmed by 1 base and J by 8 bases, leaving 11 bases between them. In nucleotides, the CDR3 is TGTGCCAGCAGCTTAGTTTCAAGTGGCGAAAAACTGTTTTTT. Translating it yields CASSLVSSGEKLFF.

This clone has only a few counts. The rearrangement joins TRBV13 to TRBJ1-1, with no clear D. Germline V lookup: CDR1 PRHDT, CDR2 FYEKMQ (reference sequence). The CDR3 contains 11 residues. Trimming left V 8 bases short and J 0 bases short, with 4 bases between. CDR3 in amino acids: CASALNTEAFF. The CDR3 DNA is TGTGCCAGCGCCTTGAACACTGAAGCTTTCTTT.

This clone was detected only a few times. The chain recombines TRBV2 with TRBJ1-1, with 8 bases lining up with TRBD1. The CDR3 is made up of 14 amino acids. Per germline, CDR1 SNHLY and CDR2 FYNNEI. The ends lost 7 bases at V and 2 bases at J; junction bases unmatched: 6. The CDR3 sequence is CASTRTGRNTEAFF. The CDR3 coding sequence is TGTGCCAGCACTCGGACAGGGAGAAACACTGAAGCTTTCTTT.

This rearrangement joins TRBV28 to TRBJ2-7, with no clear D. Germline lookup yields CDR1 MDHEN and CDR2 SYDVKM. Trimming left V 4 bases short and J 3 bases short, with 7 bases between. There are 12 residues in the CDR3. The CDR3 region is CASSSSHYEQYF. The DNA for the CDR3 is TGTGCCAGCAGTTCATCCCACTACGAGCAGTACTTC.

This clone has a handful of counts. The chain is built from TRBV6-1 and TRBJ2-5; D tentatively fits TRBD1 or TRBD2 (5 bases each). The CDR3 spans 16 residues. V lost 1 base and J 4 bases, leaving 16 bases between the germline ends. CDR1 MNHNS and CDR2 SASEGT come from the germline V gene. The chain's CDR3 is CASSEERMGDRETQYF. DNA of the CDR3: TGTGCCAGCAGTGAAGAGCGTATGGGAGACAGAGAGACCCAGTACTTC.

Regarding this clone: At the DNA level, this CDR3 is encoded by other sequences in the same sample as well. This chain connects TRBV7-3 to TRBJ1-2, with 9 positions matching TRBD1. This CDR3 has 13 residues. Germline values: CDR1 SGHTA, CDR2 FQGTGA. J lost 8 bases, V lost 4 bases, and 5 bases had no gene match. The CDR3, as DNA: TGTGCCAGCAGCTCAAGGACAGGGGAAGGCTACACCTTC. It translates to CASSSRTGEGYTF.

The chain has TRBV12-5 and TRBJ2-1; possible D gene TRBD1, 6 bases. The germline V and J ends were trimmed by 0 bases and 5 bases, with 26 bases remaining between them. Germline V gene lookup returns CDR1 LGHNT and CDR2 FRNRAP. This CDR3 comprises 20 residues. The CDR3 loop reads CASGLVLPTLPGQTDNEQFF. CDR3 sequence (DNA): TGTGCTAGTGGTTTGGTACTCCCGACGCTCCCCGGACAGACCGACAATGAGCAGTTCTTC.

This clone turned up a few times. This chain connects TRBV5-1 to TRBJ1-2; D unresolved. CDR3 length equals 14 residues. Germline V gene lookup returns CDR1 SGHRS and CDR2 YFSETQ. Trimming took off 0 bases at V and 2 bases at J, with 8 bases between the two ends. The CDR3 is CASSLDAGNYGYTF. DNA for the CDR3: TGCGCCAGCAGCTTGGACGCCGGCAACTATGGCTACACCTTC. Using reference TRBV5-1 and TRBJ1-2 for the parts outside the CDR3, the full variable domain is KAGVTQTPRYLIKTRGQQVTLSCSPISGHRSVSWYQQTPGQGLQFLFEYFSETQRNKGNFPGRFSGRQFSNSRSEMNVSTLELGDSALYLCASSLDAGNYGYTFGSGTRLTVV.

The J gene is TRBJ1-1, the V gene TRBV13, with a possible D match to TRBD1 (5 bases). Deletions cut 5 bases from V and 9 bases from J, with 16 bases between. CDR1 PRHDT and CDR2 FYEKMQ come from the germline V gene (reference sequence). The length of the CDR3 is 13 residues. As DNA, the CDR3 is TGTGCCAGCAGCCCCCGGGACGGCAGAAAAGCTTTCTTT. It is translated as CASSPRDGRKAFF. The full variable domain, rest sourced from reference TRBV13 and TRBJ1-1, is AAGVIQSPRHLIKEKRETATLKCYPIPRHDTVYWYQQGPGQDPQFLISFYEKMQSDKGSIPDRFSAQQFSDYHSELNMSSLELGDSALYFCASSPRDGRKAFFGQGTRLTVV.

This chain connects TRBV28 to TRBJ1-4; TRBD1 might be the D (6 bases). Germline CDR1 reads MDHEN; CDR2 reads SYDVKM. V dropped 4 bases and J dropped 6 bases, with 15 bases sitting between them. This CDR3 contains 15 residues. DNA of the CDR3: TGTGCCAGCAGTTCGGCAGGGGTCGCGGATGAAAAACTGTTTTTT. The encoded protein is CASSSAGVADEKLFF.

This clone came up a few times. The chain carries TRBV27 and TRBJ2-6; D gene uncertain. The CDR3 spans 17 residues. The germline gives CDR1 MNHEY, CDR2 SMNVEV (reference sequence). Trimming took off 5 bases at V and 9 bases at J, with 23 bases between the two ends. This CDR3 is CASSLSWFTTNLNVLTF. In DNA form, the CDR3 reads TGTGCCAGCAGTCTAAGTTGGTTCACGACGAACCTCAACGTCCTGACTTTC.

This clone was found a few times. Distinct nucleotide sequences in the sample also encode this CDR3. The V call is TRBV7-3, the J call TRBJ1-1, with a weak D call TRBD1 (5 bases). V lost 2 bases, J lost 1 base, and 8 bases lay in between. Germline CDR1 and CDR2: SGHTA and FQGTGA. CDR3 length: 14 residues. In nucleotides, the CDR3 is TGTGCCAGCAGCTTATTCGGGGGGAACACTGAAGCTTTCTTT. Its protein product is CASSLFGGNTEAFF.

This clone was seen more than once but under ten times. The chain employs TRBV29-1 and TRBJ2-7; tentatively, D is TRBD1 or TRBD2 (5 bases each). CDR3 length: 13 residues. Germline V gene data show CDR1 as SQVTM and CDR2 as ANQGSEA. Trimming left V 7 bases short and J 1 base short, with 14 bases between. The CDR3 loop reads CSASRDASYEQYF. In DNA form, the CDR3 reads TGCAGCGCAAGCCGGGACGCTTCCTACGAGCAGTACTTC.

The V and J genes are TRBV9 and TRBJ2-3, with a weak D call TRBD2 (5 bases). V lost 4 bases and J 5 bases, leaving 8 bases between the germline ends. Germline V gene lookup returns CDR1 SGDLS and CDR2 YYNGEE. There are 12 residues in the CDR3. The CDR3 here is CASSLEGDTQYF. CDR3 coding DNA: TGTGCCAGCAGCTTAGAGGGAGATACGCAGTATTTT.